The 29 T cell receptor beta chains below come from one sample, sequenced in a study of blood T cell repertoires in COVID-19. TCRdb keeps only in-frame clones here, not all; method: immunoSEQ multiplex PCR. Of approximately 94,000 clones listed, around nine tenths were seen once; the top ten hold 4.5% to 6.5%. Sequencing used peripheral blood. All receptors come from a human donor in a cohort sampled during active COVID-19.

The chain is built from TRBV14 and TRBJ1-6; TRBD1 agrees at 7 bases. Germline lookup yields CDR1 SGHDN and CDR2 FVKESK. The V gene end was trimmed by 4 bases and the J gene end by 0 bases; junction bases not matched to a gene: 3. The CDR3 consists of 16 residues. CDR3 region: CASSRDRDSYNSPLHF. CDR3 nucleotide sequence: TGTGCCAGCAGCCGAGACAGGGACTCCTATAATTCACCCCTCCACTTT.

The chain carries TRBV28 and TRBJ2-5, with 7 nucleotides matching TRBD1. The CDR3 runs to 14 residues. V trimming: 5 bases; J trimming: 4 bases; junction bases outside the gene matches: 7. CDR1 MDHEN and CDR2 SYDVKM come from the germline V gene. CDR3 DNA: TGTGCCAGCAGTCTCACAGGGGTAACAGAGACCCAGTACTTC. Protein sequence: CASSLTGVTETQYF. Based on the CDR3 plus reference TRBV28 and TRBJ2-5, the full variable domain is DVKVTQSSRYLVKRTGEKVFLECVQDMDHENMFWYRQDPGLGLRLIYFSYDVKMKEKGDIPEGYSVSREKKERFSLILESASTNQTSMYLCASSLTGVTETQYFGPGTRLLVL.

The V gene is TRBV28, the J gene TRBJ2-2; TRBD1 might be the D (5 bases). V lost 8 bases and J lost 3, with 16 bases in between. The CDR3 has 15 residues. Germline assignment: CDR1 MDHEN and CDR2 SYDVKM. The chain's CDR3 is CASRSAGLDTGELFF. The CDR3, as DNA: TGTGCCAGCCGATCCGCAGGGCTCGACACCGGGGAGCTGTTTTTT.

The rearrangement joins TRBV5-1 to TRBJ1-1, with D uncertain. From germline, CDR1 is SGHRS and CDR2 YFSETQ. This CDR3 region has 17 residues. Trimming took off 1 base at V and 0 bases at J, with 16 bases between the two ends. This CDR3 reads CASSLWGEGRMNTEAFF. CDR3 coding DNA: TGCGCCAGCAGCTTGTGGGGTGAGGGCAGGATGAACACTGAAGCTTTCTTT.

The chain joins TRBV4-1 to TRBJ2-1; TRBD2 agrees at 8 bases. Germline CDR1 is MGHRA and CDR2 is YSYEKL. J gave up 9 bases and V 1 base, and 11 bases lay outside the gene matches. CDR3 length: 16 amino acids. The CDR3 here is CASSQVTGRALSEQFF. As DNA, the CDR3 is TGCGCCAGCAGCCAAGTAACCGGGAGGGCCCTAAGTGAGCAGTTCTTC.

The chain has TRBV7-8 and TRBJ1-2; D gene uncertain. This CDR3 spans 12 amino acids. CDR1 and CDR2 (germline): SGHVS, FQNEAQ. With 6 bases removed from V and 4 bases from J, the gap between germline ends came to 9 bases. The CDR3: CASRSDLYGYTF. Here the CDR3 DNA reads TGTGCCAGCAGGTCAGATCTCTATGGCTACACCTTC.

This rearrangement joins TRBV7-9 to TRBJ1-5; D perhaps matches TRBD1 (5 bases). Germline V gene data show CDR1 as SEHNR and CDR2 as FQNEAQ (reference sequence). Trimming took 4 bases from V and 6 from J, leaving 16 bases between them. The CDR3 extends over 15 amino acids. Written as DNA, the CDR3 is TGTGCCAGCAGCTCCAATCTCTCCAGGGTTCAGCCCCAGCATTTT. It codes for CASSSNLSRVQPQHF.

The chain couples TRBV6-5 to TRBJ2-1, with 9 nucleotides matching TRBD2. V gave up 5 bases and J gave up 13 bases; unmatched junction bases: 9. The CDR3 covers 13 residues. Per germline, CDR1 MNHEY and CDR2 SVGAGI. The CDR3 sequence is CASSTQFSGSQFF. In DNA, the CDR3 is TGTGCCAGCAGTACTCAATTTAGCGGGAGCCAGTTCTTC.

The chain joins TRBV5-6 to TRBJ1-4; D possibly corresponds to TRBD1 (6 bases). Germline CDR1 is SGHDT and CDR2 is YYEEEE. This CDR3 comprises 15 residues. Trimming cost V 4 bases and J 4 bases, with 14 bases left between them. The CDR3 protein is CASSIDRQFNEKLFF. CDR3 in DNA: TGTGCCAGCAGCATCGACAGGCAATTTAATGAAAAACTGTTTTTT.

The CDR3 region has the DNA TGTGCCAGCAGTTTGCGGCTGACTAGCGGCGTCTACGAGCAGTACTTC. As protein: CASSLRLTSGVYEQYF. The chain combines TRBV27 with TRBJ2-7; 9 bases are a match to TRBD2. The germline CDR1 and CDR2 sequences are MNHEY and SMNVEV (reference sequence). V lost 3 bases to trimming and J lost 3 bases; unmatched junction nucleotides: 9. The CDR3 totals 16 residues.

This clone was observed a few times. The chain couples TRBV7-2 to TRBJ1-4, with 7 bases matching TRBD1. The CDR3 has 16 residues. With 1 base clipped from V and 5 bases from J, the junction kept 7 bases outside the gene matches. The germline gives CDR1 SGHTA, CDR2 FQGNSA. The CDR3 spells CASSLVRAGGNEKLFF. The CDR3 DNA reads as TGTGCCAGCAGCTTAGTGCGGGCAGGGGGGAATGAAAAACTGTTTTTT.

The CDR3 protein is CASKTGNYGYTF. CDR3 nucleotide sequence: TGTGCCAGTAAGACGGGGAACTATGGCTACACCTTC. J is TRBJ1-2 and V is TRBV19; D remains ambiguous. The V gene lost 7 bases and the J gene lost 2 bases, with 8 bases spanning the gap. Looked up from germline, CDR1 is LNHDA and CDR2 is SQIVND (reference sequence). The length of the CDR3 is 12 residues.

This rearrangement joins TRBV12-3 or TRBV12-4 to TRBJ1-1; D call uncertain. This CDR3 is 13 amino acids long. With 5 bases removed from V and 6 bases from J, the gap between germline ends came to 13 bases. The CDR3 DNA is TGTGCCAGCAGTCCAGGTCAGTTCTCTGAAGCTTTCTTT. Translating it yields CASSPGQFSEAFF.

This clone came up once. CDR3 sequence reads: CASNRGGKDTQYF. CDR3 coding DNA: TGCGCCAGCAACCGAGGGGGTAAGGATACGCAGTATTTT. The chain combines TRBV5-1 with TRBJ2-3; D might be TRBD1 (6 bases). Trimming cost V 6 bases and J 6 bases, with 14 bases left between them. There are 13 residues in the CDR3. The germline V gene encodes CDR1 SGHRS and CDR2 YFSETQ.

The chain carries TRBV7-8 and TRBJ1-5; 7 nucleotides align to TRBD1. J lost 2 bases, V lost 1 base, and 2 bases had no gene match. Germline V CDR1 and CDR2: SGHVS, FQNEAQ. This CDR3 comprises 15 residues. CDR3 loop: CASSLEGAGNQPQHF. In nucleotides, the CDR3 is TGTGCCAGCAGCTTAGAGGGGGCGGGCAATCAGCCCCAGCATTTT.

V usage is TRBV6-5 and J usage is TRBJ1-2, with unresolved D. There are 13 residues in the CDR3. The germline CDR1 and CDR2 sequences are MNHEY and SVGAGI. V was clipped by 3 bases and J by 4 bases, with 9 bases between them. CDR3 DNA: TGTGCCAGCAGTTATCAGAGCGGCTATGGCTACACCTTC. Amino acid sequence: CASSYQSGYGYTF.

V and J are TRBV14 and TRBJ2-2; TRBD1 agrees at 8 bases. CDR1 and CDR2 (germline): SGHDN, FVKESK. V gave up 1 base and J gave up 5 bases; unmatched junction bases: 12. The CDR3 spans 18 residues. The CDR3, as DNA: TGTGCCAGCAGCCAAGCCTTCCCAGGGGGCGAGGGGACCGGGGAGCTGTTTTTT. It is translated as CASSQAFPGGEGTGELFF.

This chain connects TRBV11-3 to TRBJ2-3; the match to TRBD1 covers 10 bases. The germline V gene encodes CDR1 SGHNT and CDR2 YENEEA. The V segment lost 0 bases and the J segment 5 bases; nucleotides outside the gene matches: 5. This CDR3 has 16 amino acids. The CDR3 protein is CASSLDGTGVKDTQYF. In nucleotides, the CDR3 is TGTGCCAGCAGCTTAGATGGGACAGGGGTGAAAGATACGCAGTATTTT.

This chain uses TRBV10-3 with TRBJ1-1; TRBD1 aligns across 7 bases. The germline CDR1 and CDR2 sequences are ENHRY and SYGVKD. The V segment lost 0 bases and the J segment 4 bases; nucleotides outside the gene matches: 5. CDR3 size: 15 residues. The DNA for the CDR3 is TGTGCCATCAGTGAGTCCGGGACAGTTCTCACTGAAGCTTTCTTT. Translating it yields CAISESGTVLTEAFF.

This CDR3 is CASSLTLGGTSGYEQYF. The CDR3 DNA is TGTGCCAGCAGCCTCACCCTGGGGGGGACTAGCGGATACGAGCAGTACTTC. J is TRBJ2-7 and V is TRBV4-2; TRBD2 matches 11 bases. Germline values: CDR1 LGHNA, CDR2 YNFKEQ. Losses at the gene ends were 4 bases for V and 4 bases for J; bases not matched to a gene: 12. This CDR3 is built from 17 residues.

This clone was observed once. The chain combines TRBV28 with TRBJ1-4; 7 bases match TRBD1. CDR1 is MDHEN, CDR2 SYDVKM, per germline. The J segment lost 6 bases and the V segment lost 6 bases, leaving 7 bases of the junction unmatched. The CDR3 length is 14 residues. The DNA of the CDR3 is TGTGCCAGCAGCCCCTGGACAGGAGATGAAAAACTGTTTTTT. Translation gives CASSPWTGDEKLFF.

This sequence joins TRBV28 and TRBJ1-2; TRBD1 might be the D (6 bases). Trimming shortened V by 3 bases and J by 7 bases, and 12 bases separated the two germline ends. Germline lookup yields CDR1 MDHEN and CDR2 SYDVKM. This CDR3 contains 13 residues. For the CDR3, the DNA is TGTGCCAGCAGTTTTCAGGGGCCGGCTGGCTACACCTTC. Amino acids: CASSFQGPAGYTF.

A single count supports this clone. The CDR3 loop is CASSPHSRWFGDEQYF. The CDR3 DNA sequence: TGTGCCAGCAGCCCCCACTCTAGGTGGTTCGGGGACGAGCAGTACTTC. This chain uses TRBV9 with TRBJ2-7, with D possibly TRBD2 on 5 matching bases. The V end lost 4 bases, the J end lost 5 bases, and 22 bases lay between the germline ends. Germline CDR1 SGDLS, CDR2 YYNGEE. CDR3 length equals 16 residues.

CDR3 nucleotide sequence: TGCGCCAGCACCGGGTTCACGGGTGAAGCTTTCTTT. This translates into CASTGFTGEAFF. V usage is TRBV10-1 and J usage is TRBJ1-1; D remains ambiguous. Germline loops: CDR1 WNHNN, CDR2 SYGVQD (reference sequence). V shed 7 bases and J shed 7 bases, with 13 bases lying between them. This CDR3 region has 12 residues.

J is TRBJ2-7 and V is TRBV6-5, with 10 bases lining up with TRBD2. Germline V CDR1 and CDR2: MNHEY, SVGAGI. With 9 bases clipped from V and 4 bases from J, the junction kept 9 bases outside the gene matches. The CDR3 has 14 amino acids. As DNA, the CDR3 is TGTGCCAGTGTTACCGGGACTAGCGCTTACGAGCAGTACTTC. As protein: CASVTGTSAYEQYF.

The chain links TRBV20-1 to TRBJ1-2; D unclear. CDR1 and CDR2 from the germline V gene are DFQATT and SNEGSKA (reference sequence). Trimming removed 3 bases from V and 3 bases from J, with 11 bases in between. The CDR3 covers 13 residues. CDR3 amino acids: CSASSNSHYGYTF. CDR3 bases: TGCAGTGCTAGTTCCAACAGCCACTATGGCTACACCTTC.

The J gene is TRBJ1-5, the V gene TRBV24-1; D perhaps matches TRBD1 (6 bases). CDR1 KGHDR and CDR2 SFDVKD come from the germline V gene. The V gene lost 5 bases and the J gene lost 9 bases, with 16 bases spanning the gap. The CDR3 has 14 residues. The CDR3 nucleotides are TGTGCCACCAGTGGCCCCAGGGGAGAAGGGCCCCAGCATTTT. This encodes CATSGPRGEGPQHF.

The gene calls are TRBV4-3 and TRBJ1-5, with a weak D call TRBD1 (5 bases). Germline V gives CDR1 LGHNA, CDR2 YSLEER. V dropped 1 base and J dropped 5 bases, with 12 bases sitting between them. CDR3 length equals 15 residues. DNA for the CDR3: TGCGCCAGCAGCCAAGGGGCGGGGGAAGATCAGCCCCAGCATTTT. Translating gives CASSQGAGEDQPQHF.

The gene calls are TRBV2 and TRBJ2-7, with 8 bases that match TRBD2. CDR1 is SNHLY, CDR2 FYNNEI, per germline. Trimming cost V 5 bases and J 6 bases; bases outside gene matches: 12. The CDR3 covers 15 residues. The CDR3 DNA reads TGTGCCAGCAGTCCCACCCCTAGCGGGTCGGGCGAGCAGTACTTC. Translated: CASSPTPSGSGEQYF.